The clone carrying this T cell receptor (beta chain) has only one observation. These data originate in a study of blood T cell repertoires in COVID-19. The CDR3 has 12 residues. Germline V lookup: CDR1 LGHNT, CDR2 FRNRAP. Trimming shortened V by 6 bases and J by 7 bases, and 13 bases separated the two germline ends. Method: immunoSEQ multiplex PCR; TCRdb's copy keeps in-frame clones and lacks some. The sample has around 480,000 clones, roughly 87% seen once. The receptor's source is a woman aged 18-29 years who had recovered from COVID-19. Material: PBMCs or T cells enriched from blood (not recorded which). This chain links TRBV12-5 with TRBJ2-7; D perhaps matches TRBD1 (6 bases). CDR3 in DNA: TGTGCTAGTGGCCTAACAGGGATAGAGCAGTACTTC. As protein: CASGLTGIEQYF.